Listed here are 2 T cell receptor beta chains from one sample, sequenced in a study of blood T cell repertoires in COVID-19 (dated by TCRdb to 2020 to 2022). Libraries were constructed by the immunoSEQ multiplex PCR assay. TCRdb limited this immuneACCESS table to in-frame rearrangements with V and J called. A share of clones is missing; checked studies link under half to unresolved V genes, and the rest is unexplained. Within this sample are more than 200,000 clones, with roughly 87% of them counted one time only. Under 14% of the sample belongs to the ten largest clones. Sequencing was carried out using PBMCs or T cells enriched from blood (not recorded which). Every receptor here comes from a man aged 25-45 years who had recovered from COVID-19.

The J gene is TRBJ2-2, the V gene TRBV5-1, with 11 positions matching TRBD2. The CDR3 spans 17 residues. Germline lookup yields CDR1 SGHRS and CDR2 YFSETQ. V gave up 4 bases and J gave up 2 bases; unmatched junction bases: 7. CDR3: CASSRPGLADNTGELFF. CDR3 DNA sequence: TGCGCCAGCAGCAGGCCGGGACTAGCGGACAACACCGGGGAGCTGTTTTTT.

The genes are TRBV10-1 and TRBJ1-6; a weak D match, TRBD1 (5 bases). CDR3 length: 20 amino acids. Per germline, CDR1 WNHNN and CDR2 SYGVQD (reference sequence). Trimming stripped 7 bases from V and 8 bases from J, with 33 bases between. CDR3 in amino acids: CASTPRRGRAVHRRDSPLHF. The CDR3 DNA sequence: TGCGCCAGCACCCCGCGGAGGGGTCGGGCAGTCCACCGTAGAGATTCACCCCTCCACTTT.